The 3 T cell receptor beta chains in this list originate from one sample, sequenced in a study of Graves' ophthalmopathy and Graves' hyperthyroidism. Amplifying from RNA transcripts, the study obtained TCR beta CDR3 regions. An initial RT-PCR round employing HTBI primers preceded a second-round multiplex PCR. TCRdb used MiXCR to reprocess the multiplex PCR reads, holding one entry per CDR3 protein. This table holds about 480,000 distinct CDR3 sequences, about 15% found once. The material sequenced was blood. The receptors originated from a woman in her thirties with Graves' ophthalmopathy.

This clonotype was seen many times. V is TRBV6-1 and J is TRBJ1-1, with D uncertain. The germline V and J ends were trimmed by 6 bases and 1 base, with 9 bases remaining between them. Germline assignment: CDR1 MNHNS and CDR2 SASEGT. This CDR3 has 13 amino acids. CDR3 sequence reads: CASSTSGNTEAFF. For the CDR3, the DNA is TGTGCCAGCAGCACGTCGGGGAACACTGAAGCTTTCTTT.

This clonotype was found many times. The genes are TRBV19 and TRBJ2-7, with D possibly being TRBD2 (7 bases). The germline V gene has CDR1 LNHDA and CDR2 SQIVND (reference sequence). The V gene lost 2 bases and the J gene lost 3 bases, with 11 bases spanning the gap. There are 14 residues in the CDR3. CDR3 sequence (DNA): TGTGCCAGTAGTATACGGGGGGCCTTCTACGAGCAGTACTTC. Residues: CASSIRGAFYEQYF.

Ten or more counts support this clonotype. The chain carries TRBV27 and TRBJ2-7; a possible D gene is TRBD1 (6 bases). Trimming removed 4 bases from V and 0 bases from J, with 16 bases in between. The germline V gene has CDR1 MNHEY and CDR2 SMNVEV (reference sequence). The CDR3 is 16 residues long. DNA for the CDR3: TGTGCCAGCAGTTCCTACAGGGTGGGTGCCTCCTACGAGCAGTACTTC. This gives the protein CASSSYRVGASYEQYF.